This TCR beta chain was sequenced for a study of T-cell reconstitution after alpha-beta-depleted transplantation in children (dated by TCRdb to 2015 to 2016). Turning to the overall study: Using TCR repertoire profiling, the study followed T-cell immune reconstitution in a quantitative way in children after TCRalphabeta/CD19-depleted allogeneic hematopoietic cell transplantation. The full study reports these points: In some patients, high TCRbeta diversity at day 60 was attributed to recipient T cells and intrathymic progenitors that had survived conditioning. About two months after transplant, the apparently early recovery of alphabetaT-cell counts reportedly depended on just several hundred clones that had expanded rapidly and came from non-depleted graft cells. Over subsequent months, a decline in hyperexpanded clone frequencies was noted, and after one year, T-cell counts and TCRbeta diversity were mostly ascribed to newly produced T cells.

CDR1 DFQATT and CDR2 SNEGSKA were looked up in the germline V gene (reference sequence). The CDR3 runs 17 residues from the cysteine to the phenylalanine. Here the CDR3 DNA is all that survives: 51 bases in frame from base 1. The germline V and J ends show losses of 6 bases and 0 bases respectively, and no gene match explains 14 bases of the junction. Reading the label with the study, this specimen's treatment or condition is: allogeneic hematopoietic cell transplantation with graft depleted of TCRalphabeta T cells and CD19 B cells. The transplant recipients were children given TCRalphabeta/CD19-depleted allogeneic hematopoietic cell grafts. Libraries came from PCR. The instrument given in TCRdb is Illumina HiSeq 2500. TCR libraries were prepared with molecular barcoding, using unique molecular identifiers to normalize TCRbeta repertoire quantification. Starting from the raw public reads, TCRdb applied fastp trimming at Q25, assembled clones with MiXCR and retained in-frame beta chains. One record per CDR3 amino acid sequence lists the most common genes and DNA. The sample table shows 600,000 to 800,000 distinct CDR3 sequences, and around 13% are seen once. The ten largest clones take up 0.79% of the sample.

This clonotype has a count of ten or more. The antigen it recognizes is unknown. No quality values exist for individual bases; no much larger clone is one base distant. The V gene is TRBV20-1 and the J gene is TRBJ2-4, and 7 junctional nucleotides match TRBD1. The TCR originated in a girl aged 2 to 9 with congenital amegakaryocytic thrombocytopenia, due to receive a stem cell transplant. This material consisted of PBMCs, taken before TCRalphabeta/CD19-depleted stem cell transplant. The DNA reads as follows: TGCAGTGCCGCCCCCTGGGGACAGACCCTAGCCAAAAACATTCAGTACTTC. Its amino acids are CSAAPWGQTLAKNIQYF.